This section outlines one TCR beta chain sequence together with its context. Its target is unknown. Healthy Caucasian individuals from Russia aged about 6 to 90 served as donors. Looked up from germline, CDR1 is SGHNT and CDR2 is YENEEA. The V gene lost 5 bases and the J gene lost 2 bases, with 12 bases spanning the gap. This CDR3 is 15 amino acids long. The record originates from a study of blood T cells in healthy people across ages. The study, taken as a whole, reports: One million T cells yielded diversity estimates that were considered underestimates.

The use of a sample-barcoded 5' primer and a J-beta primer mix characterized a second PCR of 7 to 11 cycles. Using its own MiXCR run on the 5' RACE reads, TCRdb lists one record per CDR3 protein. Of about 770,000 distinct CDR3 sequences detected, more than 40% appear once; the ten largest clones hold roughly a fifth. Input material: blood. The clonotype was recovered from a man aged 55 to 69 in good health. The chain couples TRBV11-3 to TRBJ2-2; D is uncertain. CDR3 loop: CASSRTPLNTGELFF. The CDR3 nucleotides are TGTGCCAGCAGCCGGACGCCCTTAAACACCGGGGAGCTGTTTTTT.